The next 17 T cell receptor beta chains were all read from a single sample in a study of blood T cell repertoires in COVID-19. Only in-frame clones appear in the TCRdb table, and some are missing; sequencing was by immunoSEQ multiplex PCR. Of some 99,000 clones in the sample, roughly 84% are singletons; the top ten hold roughly 7.9%. Specimen: peripheral blood. The receptors were sampled from a woman of 80 years or more with active or convalescent COVID-19.

The chain combines TRBV3-1 (or the pseudogene TRBV3-2) with TRBJ2-7, with 7 bases lining up with TRBD1. V gave up 4 bases and J gave up 1 base; unmatched junction bases: 4. Germline CDR1 and CDR2: LGHDT and YNNKEL (reference sequence). The length of the CDR3 is 14 residues. CDR3 DNA sequence: TGTGCCAGCAGCCCTCAGGGGGAATCCTACGAGCAGTACTTC. It is translated as CASSPQGESYEQYF.

The V gene is TRBV4-1, the J gene TRBJ2-7, with TRBD1 identical over 7 bases. The CDR3 is 15 residues long. Germline assignment: CDR1 MGHRA and CDR2 YSYEKL. V was pared by 1 base and J by 2 bases, with 5 bases of the junction left unmatched. The CDR3 protein is CASSQANRGPYEQYF. The CDR3 nucleotides are TGCGCCAGCAGCCAAGCGAACAGGGGACCCTACGAGCAGTACTTC.

This clone was picked up a small number of times. The chain combines TRBV7-9 with TRBJ1-6; D remains unclear. Trimming removed 4 bases at V and 7 bases at J, with 11 bases between. The CDR3 is 14 residues long. Germline V gives CDR1 SEHNR, CDR2 FQNEAQ (reference sequence). The CDR3 loop reads CASSSPVPNSPLHF. For the CDR3, the DNA is TGTGCCAGCAGCTCCCCGGTCCCAAATTCACCCCTCCACTTT. Variable domain in full (rest from reference TRBV7-9 and TRBJ1-6): DTGVSQNPRHKITKRGQNVTFRCDPISEHNRLYWYRQTLGQGPEFLTYFQNEAQLEKSRLLSDRFSAERPKGSFSTLEIQRTEQGDSAMYLCASSSPVPNSPLHFGNGTRLTVT.

The chain recombines TRBV6-5 with TRBJ1-2; 9 nucleotides agree with TRBD1. Germline V gene data show CDR1 as MNHEY and CDR2 as SVGAGI. The CDR3 loop spans 13 amino acids. With 6 bases clipped from V and 8 bases from J, the junction kept 7 bases outside the gene matches. The CDR3 region is CASRGTGHRGYTF. As DNA, the CDR3 is TGTGCCAGCAGGGGGACAGGGCATCGCGGCTACACCTTC.

The chain has TRBV6-2 or TRBV6-3 and TRBJ1-1; D uncertain. Germline values: CDR1 MNHEY, CDR2 SVGEGT. This CDR3 comprises 11 residues. V was cut by 2 bases and J by 12 bases, with 10 bases left in between. The CDR3 nucleotides read TGTGCCAGCAGTTACCCCGCCACACCTTTCTTT. Its translation is CASSYPATPFF.

The chain joins TRBV3-1 (or the pseudogene TRBV3-2) to TRBJ1-5; D gene unclear. Trimming pared 3 bases from V and 2 bases from J, leaving 11 bases between. Germline CDR1 and CDR2: LGHDT and YNNKEL (reference sequence). There are 15 residues in the CDR3. CDR3: CASSHSPRGNQPQHF. In nucleotides, the CDR3 is TGTGCCAGCAGCCATTCCCCGAGGGGCAATCAGCCCCAGCATTTT.

The chain employs TRBV30 and TRBJ1-1; D ambiguous. Germline CDR1 is GTSNPN and CDR2 is SVGIG (reference sequence). Trimming removed 5 bases from V and 6 bases from J, with 16 bases in between. The CDR3 length is 13 residues. CDR3 in amino acids: CAWGGTVWSEAFF. The CDR3 DNA is TGTGCCTGGGGAGGCACTGTTTGGTCTGAAGCTTTCTTT.

The chain has TRBV7-2 and TRBJ2-7; D gene ambiguous. With 5 bases removed from V and 12 bases from J, the gap between germline ends came to 23 bases. The CDR3 totals 14 residues. In germline, CDR1 is SGHTA, CDR2 FQGNSA. The CDR3 here is CASSPLWSEDLRYF. The CDR3 bases are TGTGCCAGCAGCCCCCTGTGGTCGGAAGACTTGCGGTACTTC. Full variable domain (outside the CDR3, taken from reference TRBV7-2 and TRBJ2-7): GAGVSQSPSNKVTEKGKDVELRCDPISGHTALYWYRQSLGQGLEFLIYFQGNSAPDKSGLPSDRFSAERTGGSVSTLTIQRTQQEDSAVYLCASSPLWSEDLRYFGPGTRLTVT.

This chain joins TRBV29-1 and TRBJ1-1, with 7 bases fitting TRBD1. Germline V gives CDR1 SQVTM, CDR2 ANQGSEA. V was clipped by 6 bases and J by 1 base; unmatched bases: 5. The CDR3 is made up of 13 amino acids. CDR3 sequence reads: CSVWDSRNTEAFF. The CDR3 DNA follows: TGCAGCGTGTGGGACAGCAGGAACACTGAAGCTTTCTTT.

The chain couples TRBV3-1 (or the pseudogene TRBV3-2) to TRBJ2-1; 11 bases fit TRBD1. Per germline, CDR1 LGHDT and CDR2 YNNKEL (reference sequence). V trimming: 4 bases; J trimming: 6 bases; junction bases outside the gene matches: 5. The CDR3 has 15 residues. The CDR3: CASSRPGQGGNEQFF. The CDR3, as DNA: TGTGCCAGCAGCCGACCGGGACAGGGGGGCAATGAGCAGTTCTTC.

The genes are TRBV28 and TRBJ2-2; a possible D gene is TRBD1 (6 bases). Germline V gene sequence: CDR1 MDHEN, CDR2 SYDVKM. The CDR3 runs 14 residues. Trimming stripped 6 bases from V and 6 bases from J, with 14 bases between. CDR3 loop: CASRVAGDPGELFF. In DNA, the CDR3 is TGTGCCAGCAGGGTGGCAGGGGATCCCGGGGAGCTGTTTTTT. Looking up the rest from reference TRBV28 and TRBJ2-2 gives the full variable domain: DVKVTQSSRYLVKRTGEKVFLECVQDMDHENMFWYRQDPGLGLRLIYFSYDVKMKEKGDIPEGYSVSREKKERFSLILESASTNQTSMYLCASRVAGDPGELFFGEGSRLTVL.

The genes are TRBV7-9 and TRBJ2-7; D is possibly TRBD2 (5 bases). This CDR3 contains 15 residues. V lost 4 bases and J 1 base, leaving 14 bases between the germline ends. Germline lookup yields CDR1 SEHNR and CDR2 FQNEAQ (reference sequence). CDR3 loop: CASSYGQSGSYEQYF. The CDR3 DNA follows: TGTGCCAGCAGCTATGGCCAAAGCGGTTCCTACGAGCAGTACTTC.

The rearrangement links TRBV19 to TRBJ1-1; D unresolved. The CDR3 is 13 residues long. Germline CDR1 is LNHDA and CDR2 is SQIVND (reference sequence). V was clipped by 0 bases and J by 4 bases, with 6 bases between them. Here the CDR3 reads CASSIDRGTEAFF. The CDR3 DNA sequence: TGTGCCAGTAGTATAGATCGGGGCACTGAAGCTTTCTTT.

The V call is TRBV5-1, the J call TRBJ2-5; a weak D match, TRBD2 (5 bases). CDR1 and CDR2 from the germline V gene are SGHRS and YFSETQ. The ends were cut back, 5 bases at V and 2 bases at J, with 10 bases in the middle. CDR3 length: 13 amino acids. Written as DNA, the CDR3 is TGCGCCAGCAGGCCGACTATTCAAGAGACCCAGTACTTC. Its translation: CASRPTIQETQYF.

The rearrangement links TRBV24-1 to TRBJ2-1; TRBD2 agrees at 12 bases. The CDR3 runs to 18 residues. Germline CDR1 reads KGHDR; CDR2 reads SFDVKD. V lost 4 bases and J lost 1; bases outside the gene matches: 7. The CDR3 coding sequence is TGTGCCACCAGTGACCCCAAAGGACTAGCGGGATCCTACAATGAGCAGTTCTTC. It yields the protein CATSDPKGLAGSYNEQFF.

The chain uses TRBV30 and TRBJ1-2, with D perhaps matching TRBD1 (5 bases). This CDR3 has 11 residues. Germline V gives CDR1 GTSNPN, CDR2 SVGIG (reference sequence). The germline V and J ends were trimmed by 1 base and 7 bases, with 7 bases remaining between them. CDR3 sequence: CAWSGTFGYTF. CDR3 DNA: TGTGCCTGGAGTGGGACATTTGGCTACACCTTC.

This clone was counted once. The V and J genes are TRBV5-8 and TRBJ2-3; D call uncertain. V was trimmed by 0 bases and J by 2 bases, leaving 7 bases between them. Germline V lookup: CDR1 SGHTS, CDR2 YDEGEE. CDR3 length: 14 amino acids. CDR3 loop: CASSLDRATDTQYF. The CDR3 DNA reads as TGTGCCAGCAGCTTGGACAGAGCCACAGATACGCAGTATTTT. Full variable domain (outside the CDR3, taken from reference TRBV5-8 and TRBJ2-3): EAGVTQSPTHLIKTRGQQATLRCSPISGHTSVYWYQQALGLGLQFLLWYDEGEERNRGNFPPRFSGRQFPNYSSELNVNALELEDSALYLCASSLDRATDTQYFGPGTRLTVL.